A single sample is the source of the 8 T cell receptor beta chains below, sequenced in a study of Tregs in tolerant kidney transplant recipients. The data were produced by immunoSEQ multiplex PCR, yet TCRdb's version contains in-frame clones alone and is incomplete. Among roughly 80,000 clones, 85% to 95% were seen once, and the ten largest hold approximately 0.37%. Sequencing used Tregs from blood, obtained before the transplant. The origin of the receptors is a human donor who received a combined kidney and bone marrow transplant.

The rearrangement links TRBV5-1 to TRBJ1-1; D may be TRBD1 (6 bases). Trimming stripped 4 bases from V and 4 bases from J, with 14 bases between. CDR1 SGHRS and CDR2 YFSETQ come from the germline V gene. The CDR3 runs to 14 residues. The CDR3 loop reads CASSGSSGATEAFF. The CDR3 DNA sequence: TGCGCCAGCAGCGGGAGCTCAGGGGCCACTGAAGCTTTCTTT. Full variable domain (remainder filled in from reference TRBV5-1 and TRBJ1-1): KAGVTQTPRYLIKTRGQQVTLSCSPISGHRSVSWYQQTPGQGLQFLFEYFSETQRNKGNFPGRFSGRQFSNSRSEMNVSTLELGDSALYLCASSGSSGATEAFFGQGTRLTVV.

This clone was seen only once. CDR3 in DNA: TGTGCCAGCAGCGAAAGACAGGGACATCAGCCCCAGCATTTT. Amino acids: CASSERQGHQPQHF. This chain links TRBV7-2 with TRBJ1-5, with TRBD1 matching over 7 bases. The junction had 6 bases not matched to a gene; V was cut back by 5 bases and J by 5 bases. This CDR3 is 14 amino acids long. Looked up from germline, CDR1 is SGHTA and CDR2 is FQGNSA. The full variable domain, its missing parts supplied by reference TRBV7-2 and TRBJ1-5, is GAGVSQSPSNKVTEKGKDVELRCDPISGHTALYWYRQSLGQGLEFLIYFQGNSAPDKSGLPSDRFSAERTGGSVSTLTIQRTQQEDSAVYLCASSERQGHQPQHFGDGTRLSIL.

This clone occurred a few times. The rearrangement joins TRBV28 to TRBJ2-2; D gene ambiguous. V was shortened by 8 bases and J by 3 bases, with 7 bases between the two germline ends. CDR3 size: 12 residues. Germline lookup yields CDR1 MDHEN and CDR2 SYDVKM. The CDR3 sequence: CASSTYTGELFF. CDR3 bases: TGTGCCAGCTCAACCTACACCGGGGAGCTGTTTTTT.

This chain connects TRBV28 to TRBJ2-2, with 10 bases matching TRBD2. This CDR3 has 15 amino acids. Germline-derived CDR1 and CDR2 are MDHEN and SYDVKM. Unmatched junction bases numbered 8, after V lost 5 bases and J lost 8 bases. CDR3 DNA: TGTGCCAGCAGTCGATCTAGCGGGAGTGGAGGGGAGCTGTTTTTT. Its translation is CASSRSSGSGGELFF.

J is TRBJ2-7 and V is TRBV30, with 7 bases aligning to TRBD1. J was trimmed by 0 bases and V by 3 bases; bases with no gene match: 11. CDR3 length: 16 residues. CDR1 is GTSNPN, CDR2 SVGIG, per germline (reference sequence). The CDR3 DNA reads TGTGCCTGGAGGGCCCCAGGACAGGCAAGCTCCTACGAGCAGTACTTC. This encodes CAWRAPGQASSYEQYF.

The chain employs TRBV7-8 and TRBJ2-7; TRBD2 might be the D (5 bases). Trimming left V 3 bases short and J 6 bases short, with 15 bases between. Germline loops: CDR1 SGHVS, CDR2 FQNEAQ. The CDR3 spans 14 residues. The CDR3 loop reads CASSLSRGGLEQYF. The CDR3 DNA is TGTGCCAGCAGCTTGAGCCGGGGTGGACTCGAGCAGTACTTC.

The chain combines TRBV5-6 with TRBJ1-1; no clear D. Trimming took off 6 bases at V and 2 bases at J, with 14 bases between the two ends. The germline CDR1 and CDR2 sequences are SGHDT and YYEEEE. This CDR3 has 14 residues. The CDR3 loop reads CASNRFSSNTEAFF. CDR3 DNA: TGTGCCAGCAACCGCTTCAGCAGTAACACTGAAGCTTTCTTT.

A remark on this clone: The conserved phenylalanine or tryptophan normally closing the CDR3 is absent here, so this likely arose from a read error. V usage is TRBV4-2 and J usage is TRBJ1-2, with a possible D match to TRBD1 (5 bases). The CDR3 spans 13 residues. Germline V lookup: CDR1 LGHNA, CDR2 YNFKEQ. V shed 3 bases and J shed 8 bases, with 13 bases lying between them. The CDR3 bases are TGTGCCAGCAGCCAGATCGAACGGGGGGGCTACACCTGC. Its translation: CASSQIERGGYTC.